Detailed here is one TCR beta chain. No antigen is known for it. Base qualities are not provided; no much larger clone lies one nucleotide away. This sample was included in a study of OX40 agonist ivuxolimab in advanced cancers. In the study overall: Ivuxolimab was a fully human IgG2 agonistic monoclonal antibody targeting the costimulatory receptor OX40 (CD134). Intravenous ivuxolimab was administered to patients every 2 weeks at six dose levels: 0.01, 0.1, 0.3, 1.5, 3 and 10 mg/kg. Of the approximately 53 patients in dose escalation, about 20 had hepatocellular carcinoma, some 15 had melanoma, 9 had renal cell carcinoma and 9 had head and neck cancer. In the dose-escalation cohort, 70% to 85% of patients were male, and the mean age was about 55 years, with a range of about 23 to 90. Patients were allowed to have had prior anti-PD-1, anti-PD-L1 or anti-CTLA-4 therapy, and around two fifths of the dose-escalation patients had been treated with checkpoint inhibitors. Partial responses were achieved by three dose-escalation patients, of whom one had hepatocellular carcinoma and two had cutaneous melanoma. Peripheral TCRbeta sequencing aimed to test whether ivuxolimab altered TCR sequence diversity and caused clonal T-cell expansion. The monotherapy dose-escalation portion (N ≈ 50 patients) of the phase I ivuxolimab trial is reported in the paper.

The trial excluded patients who had a history of autoimmune disease or were on systemic immunosuppression. Peripheral blood for TCR sequencing was collected from all dose cohorts at baseline, on cycle 4 day 1, and on cycle 7 day 1. The samples were taken from a phase I, first-in-human, multicenter, open-label dose-escalation trial of ivuxolimab. Adults with locally advanced or metastatic head and neck squamous cell, hepatocellular, melanoma or renal cell carcinoma were enrolled in the trial. Before TCR sequencing, CD4+ and CD8+ T cells were separately sorted from peripheral blood. On the study overall, not on this receptor specifically: Partial responders in the 0.1-3.0 mg/kg groups had among the lowest normalized peripheral clonal expansion, especially among CD8+ T cells. After ivuxolimab, more expanded clones were found on average in CD8+ T cells than in CD4+ T cells. Low levels of normalized T-cell clonal expansion were also shown by some nonresponding patients. Which antigens the clonally expanded peripheral T cells were specific for was not determined. At doses of 0.1 to 3.0 mg/kg, clonal expansion of both CD4+ and CD8+ T cells in blood was seen between baseline and week 6.

Genomic DNA was extracted from sorted cells for sequencing of the TCRbeta CDR3 region. The immunoSEQ Assay was used for sequencing of TCRbeta CDR3 regions. As stored in TCRdb, this immuneACCESS dataset retains in-frame rearrangements with V and J assigned. A fraction of the clones does not appear; measured against another copy, unresolved V genes explain less than half of the discrepancy, and the remainder lacks a known reason. The sample table lists 50,000 to 75,000 clones, 80% to 90% of them with a count of one. The ten largest account for roughly 1.1% of the sample. Material: CD4+ or CD8+ T cells sorted from blood, obtained in a trial of the OX40 agonist ivuxolimab. The sequence was obtained from an adult with an advanced solid tumor such as melanoma, head and neck, liver or kidney cancer.

The nucleotide sequence reads TGTGCCAGCAGCCTCGGGACAGGAGATCAGCCCCAGCATTTT. Its translation is CASSLGTGDQPQHF. The V gene is TRBV5-6 and the J gene is TRBJ1-5; 8 central nucleotides agree with TRBD1. CDR1 is given as SGHDT and CDR2 as YYEEEE, both from the germline V gene. Ends trimmed: V by 4 bases, J by 5 bases; bases unmatched to a gene: 5. The CDR3 runs 14 amino acids, cysteine and phenylalanine included. The sequence is cut down to CDR3 DNA, 42 bases in frame from base 1. With the portions outside the CDR3 filled from the reference TRBV5-6 and TRBJ1-5 genes, the complete variable region becomes DAGVTQSPTHLIKTRGQQVTLRCSPKSGHDTVSWYQQALGQGPQFIFQYYEEEERQRGNFPDRFSGHQFPNYSSELNVNALLLGDSALYLCASSLGTGDQPQHFGDGTRLSIL.